The entry below gives a single TCR beta chain sequence along with its context. Its antigen is unknown. Base quality data are lacking; no much larger clone is found one base away. The data are from a study of cytomegalovirus exposure and HLA in healthy donors (dated by TCRdb to about 2017). Regarding the research as a whole: An earlier analysis of some 550 of the donors reported more than 250 Gb of sequence data and some 120 million unique TCR beta sequences from about 200 million T cells. The aim of the study was to test whether cataloging public T cell receptors could identify signatures of past pathogen exposure. An earlier analysis of around 580 of the donors used high-throughput TCR beta sequencing to judge whether each TCR beta V gene segment behaved as functional or pseudogenic. To study patterns of TCR occurrence, a later analysis re-analyzed previously published TCR beta repertoires from around 700 donors and added high-resolution HLA genotyping. To predict cytomegalovirus infection status, the study combined high-throughput TCR immunosequencing, statistical association of individual TCRs with disease status, and machine learning. Typing coverage differed by locus: A, B, C, DRB1 and DQB1 were typed in about 620-630 donors, DQA1 in 522, DPA1 in around 600, and DPB1 in around 440. Donor age, sex, ethnicity and CMV serostatus were collected together with the repertoire data. Across 300 to 400 genotyped donors of the cohort, an average of 235,054 unique TCR beta nucleotide sequences per donor were sequenced, and approximately 17% of those sequences were non-productive. Genome-wide SNP genotypes for about 55% of the roughly 670 donors were used in a later genetic analysis, which treated that subset as a discovery cohort. The study profiled the T cell repertoires of 550 to 700 subjects by immunosequencing and related them to cytomegalovirus serostatus. Class I and class II HLA loci were covered by the typing at four-digit resolution. Of the roughly 400 genotyped donors, 81% fell in the genetic ancestry cluster associated with self-reported Caucasian donors. A separate validation cohort of roughly 130 different subjects was used in addition to the roughly 700-subject first cohort. In the later analysis, no new phenotypic data were used to find candidate immune exposures; instead, reliance was placed on TCR beta sequences and their occurrence across donors. Every repertoire in the discovery cohort had been generated on one and the same sequencing platform. A handful of DR-DQ haplotypes were handled as single units for association and clustering because linkage in the cohort was strong. Approximately 300 gigabases of sequencing data and around 85 million unique TCR sequences made up an early release that covered over 550 HLA-typed donors.

The cohort consisted of 600 to 750 healthy bone marrow donors. At the time of sampling, every cohort member was nominally healthy, though immune exposures that went unrecorded were likely present. The donor was CMV seronegative and was included in the group of over 300 seronegative cohort members. A peripheral blood sample was provided by each donor, and peripheral blood mononuclear cells were used for TCR beta sequencing. The Qiagen DNeasy Blood Extraction Kit was used to extract genomic DNA from the blood cell samples. Study-wide findings and limitations: Several of the top co-occurrence clusters appeared to be linked to parvovirus B19, influenza, CMV and Epstein-Barr virus, according to a later analysis. Strong co-occurrence of HLA alleles, especially DR and DQ, made assigning TCR associations to individual alleles difficult. According to a later genetic analysis, donors in an Asian-associated ancestry cluster had fewer N-insertions in productive TCRs than the approximately 700-donor mean. A few of the identified cytomegalovirus-associated TCR beta chains were confirmed in vitro to be specific for cytomegalovirus antigens. Because counts were too low, about 15 rarely observed V segments, including chromosome 9 orphons, were left out of the earlier analysis of about 500 of the donors. According to a later analysis, most CMV-associated TCR beta chains appeared to be HLA-restricted, and the HLA associations seemed to be driven largely by CMV exposure. The study gave a list of 150 to 200 TCR beta chains associated with cytomegalovirus. Because some donors lacked HLA typing at each locus, the association tests relied only on the typed subset. The cohort was sequenced for TCR beta chains only, and without alpha or paired-chain data the features that could be detected were limited. According to the authors, the approach could potentially be generalized to other disease states and immunological phenotypes. A later analysis associated 15,000 to 20,000 TCR beta sequences with specific HLA alleles at a false discovery rate of 0.05. While some public TCRs were present in many individuals, most TCR sequences turned up only very rarely across donors. An association between a missense DCLRE1C variant and V-gene and J-gene trimming of TCR beta chains was found in a later genetic analysis and replicated in an independent cohort. A later analysis found that TCR association rates varied across HLA loci, with DRB1 alleles showing the most associated TCRs and HLA-C alleles the fewest. Immune exposure information for the cohort was limited to CMV serostatus. Some IMGT-functional V segments, including TRBV6-2 and TRBV6-3, could not be distinguished by the 87-base-pair reads and were therefore excluded. In a later analysis, HLA-associated TCR beta chains showed more clonal expansion and lower generation probabilities than non-associated chains that were equally common. A cluster of highly shared sequence variants was judged likely to be a technical artifact of the sequencing pipeline. An earlier analysis of approximately 590 of the donors showed that most TCR beta V segments appeared in productive rearrangements either about 90% or about 30% of the time, which broadly matched IMGT annotations. A further reported finding was that TCR beta sequences accurately predicted the HLA-A and HLA-B alleles for most subjects in the first cohort. Linkage disequilibrium might explain the correlated functional status among segregating V segments, but an unknown experimental factor could not be excluded. Sequencing depth was assumed to be roughly uniform across donors in the presence/absence analyses, though that assumption may not hold. The classifier was reported to diagnose cytomegalovirus status with high specificity and sensitivity in both the original and validation cohorts.

The CDR3 numbers 13 residues from cysteine through phenylalanine. The sequence is cut down to CDR3 DNA, 39 bases in frame from base 1. The germline ends are 7 bases apart after V is trimmed by 2 bases and J by 4 bases. CDR1 and CDR2 are read off the germline V gene (reference sequence) as LNHNV and YYDKDF. Libraries came from the immunoSEQ multiplex PCR assay. The multiplex PCR relied on a mix of 60 forward primers for TCR Vbeta segments and 13 reverse primers for TCR Jbeta segments. The CDR3 region of rearranged TCR beta genes was amplified from genomic DNA with a multiplex PCR assay. On the Illumina HiSeq System, the amplified TCR beta libraries were sequenced as 87-base-pair reads. The source study handled its data this way. A later analysis counted some 74 million unique TCR beta chains across the 550 to 800 repertoires, and some 12 million of these chains were shared by at least two donors. To remove PCR and sequencing errors, raw reads were error-corrected and collapsed into unique sequences using a nearest-neighbor algorithm that merged closely related sequences. To assign V, D and J gene segments, CDR3 sequences were aligned to IMGT reference sequences. For a sequence to be retained, a match of at least six nucleotides to both a V gene segment and a J gene segment was required. Rearrangements were classified as productive when the CDR3 lacked stop codons and remained in frame with V and J, and all other rearrangements were classified as non-productive. Following IMGT convention, CDR3 was defined as the stretch from the second conserved V-encoded cysteine up to the conserved J-encoded phenylalanine. The earlier analysis of 450 to 750 of the donors excluded any sequence lacking an unambiguous match to a single V gene segment. An earlier analysis of some 500 of the donors classified V segments as functional when productive rearrangements were above 56.7% and as segregating when the standard deviation between donors was above 5%. To diagnose cytomegalovirus status from the catalog of TCR beta chain sequences, a statistical classification framework was built. V and J gene assignment, in a later analysis, came from comparing TCR nucleotide sequences with IMGT/GENE-DB human TR gene sequences. A later analysis assigned CDR3 sequences and most-parsimonious VDJ recombination scenarios with the TCRdist pipeline. A later analysis defined each TCR beta chain by its CDR3 amino acid sequence plus V-gene family, and excluded reads lacking a unique V-gene family. A later analysis removed 500 to 650 highly shared, low-generation-probability nucleotide sequences to deal with suspected cross-contamination and a sequencing artifact. In a later analysis, a clonal expansion index for each public chain was calculated from normalized within-repertoire ranks of inferred template counts. A later analysis computed generation probabilities with a VDJ recombination model fitted to out-of-frame rearrangements, and checked the results against IGoR. Hypergeometric tests were used in a later analysis to score TCR-TCR, TCR-HLA and TCR-CMV co-occurrence, with a repertoire-size bias correction applied to the TCR pairs. To estimate false discovery rates, a later analysis permuted the HLA or CMV assignments 20 times. In a later analysis, co-occurring TCRs were grouped using DBSCAN, with TCRdist sequence similarity added in when clustering inside HLA-allele-positive subsets. Repertoires with fewer than 30,000 or more than 120,000 public chains, plus five repertoires with anomalous nucleotide sharing, were excluded from co-occurrence clustering. The table was pulled from immuneACCESS by TCRdb, which kept in-frame rearrangements only. Such tables lose some clones; where checked, under half of the loss comes from unresolved V genes, and the rest has no known cause. V and J calls and clone size follow that table, whereas D and trimming were derived from the DNA. The sample has 150,000 to 200,000 clones on record, over 70% of them singletons. The ten largest clones capture 4% to 5% of the sample.

The sequencing input was PBMCs. The sequence is built from TRBV15 and TRBJ2-3; the best D guess is TRBD2, with 5 bases matching. The clonotype comes from a man younger than 45 in good health and CMV-seronegative. The DNA is TGTGCCACCAGCAGACGTAGCGCAGATACGCAGTATTTT. The encoded protein is CATSRRSADTQYF.